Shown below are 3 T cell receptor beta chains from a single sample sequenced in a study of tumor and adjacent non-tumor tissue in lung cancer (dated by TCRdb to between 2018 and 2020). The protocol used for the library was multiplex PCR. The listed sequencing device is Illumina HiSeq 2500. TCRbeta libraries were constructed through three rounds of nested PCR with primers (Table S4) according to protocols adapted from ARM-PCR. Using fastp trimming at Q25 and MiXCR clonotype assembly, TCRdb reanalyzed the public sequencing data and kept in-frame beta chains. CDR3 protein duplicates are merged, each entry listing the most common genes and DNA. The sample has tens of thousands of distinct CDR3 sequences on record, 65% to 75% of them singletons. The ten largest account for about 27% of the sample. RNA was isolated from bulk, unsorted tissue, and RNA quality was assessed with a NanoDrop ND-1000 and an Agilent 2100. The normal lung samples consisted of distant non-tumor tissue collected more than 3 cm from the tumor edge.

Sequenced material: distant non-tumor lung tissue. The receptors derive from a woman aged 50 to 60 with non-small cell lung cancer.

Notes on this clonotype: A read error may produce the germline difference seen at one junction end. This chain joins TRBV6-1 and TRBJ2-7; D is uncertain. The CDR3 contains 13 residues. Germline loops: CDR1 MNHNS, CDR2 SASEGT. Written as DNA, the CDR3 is TGTGCCAGCGAATATCCAGAAACCTACCAGCAGAACTTC. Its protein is CASEYPETYQQNF.

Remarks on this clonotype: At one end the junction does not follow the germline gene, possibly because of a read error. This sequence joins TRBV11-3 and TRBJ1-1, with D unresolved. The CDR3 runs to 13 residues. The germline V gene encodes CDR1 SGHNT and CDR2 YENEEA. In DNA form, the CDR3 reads TGTGCCAGCGCACTCGAGACAAACACTGAACCTTTCTTT. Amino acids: CASALETNTEPFF. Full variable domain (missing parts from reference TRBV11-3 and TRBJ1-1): EAGVVQSPRYKIIEKKQPVAFWCNPISGHNTLYWYLQNLGQGPELLIRYENEEAVDDSQLPKDRFSAERLKGVDSTLKIQPAELGDSAVYLCASALETNTEPFFGQGTRLTVV.

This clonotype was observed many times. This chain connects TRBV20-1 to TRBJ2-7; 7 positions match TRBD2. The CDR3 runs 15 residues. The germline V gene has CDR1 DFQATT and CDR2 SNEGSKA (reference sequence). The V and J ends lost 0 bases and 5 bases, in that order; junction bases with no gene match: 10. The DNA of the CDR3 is TGCAGTGCTAGAGACTTAAGCGGGAACGGTAACGAGCAGTACTTC. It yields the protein CSARDLSGNGNEQYF.